These T cell receptor beta chains were read from a single sample in a study of blood T cell repertoires in COVID-19. Here immunoSEQ multiplex PCR was the method, and the copy in TCRdb shows in-frame clones only, minus some. Among roughly 520,000 clones listed, 88% were seen once. Sequencing used PBMCs or T cells enriched from blood (not recorded which). The origin of the receptors is a woman between 40 and 50 years old who had recovered from COVID-19. The CDR3 runs from the conserved cysteine through the conserved F or W.

CDR3aa: CASSRLGLASSYNEQFF
j_gene: TRBJ2-1
v_gene: TRBV3-1/TRBV3-2

CDR3aa: CASSQTGGGGLYGYTF
j_gene: TRBJ1-2
v_gene: TRBV5-4

CDR3aa: CASSQEARTYNEQFF
j_gene: TRBJ2-1
v_gene: TRBV4-3

CDR3aa: CSVAFQQGALNTEAFF
j_gene: TRBJ1-1
v_gene: TRBV29-1

CDR3aa: CASSLYEQVPGYTF
j_gene: TRBJ1-2
v_gene: TRBV7-2

CDR3aa: CASTQPATGFSNEQFF
j_gene: TRBJ2-1
v_gene: TRBV6-6

CDR3aa: CATSALGASDTQYF
j_gene: TRBJ2-3
v_gene: TRBV15

CDR3aa: CASTYRAGTHYEQYF
j_gene: TRBJ2-7
v_gene: TRBV27

CDR3aa: CASSLWASGVLAKNIQYF
j_gene: TRBJ2-4
v_gene: TRBV11-2

CDR3aa: CASSPNRSLREQYF
j_gene: TRBJ2-7
v_gene: TRBV18

CDR3aa: CASFASRSGGRAGELFF
j_gene: TRBJ2-2
v_gene: TRBV6-7

CDR3aa: CASSARRVANYGYTF
j_gene: TRBJ1-2
v_gene: TRBV21-1

CDR3aa: CASSSRVSGNTIYF
j_gene: TRBJ1-3
v_gene: TRBV5-4

CDR3aa: CALLRDRVYEQYF
j_gene: TRBJ2-7
v_gene: TRBV6-5

CDR3aa: CAQWAGSGANVLTF
j_gene: TRBJ2-6
v_gene: TRBV19

CDR3aa: CAAGQGASPLHF
j_gene: TRBJ1-6
v_gene: TRBV10-3

CDR3aa: CASSLPGPPGNTIYF
j_gene: TRBJ1-3
v_gene: TRBV5-4

CDR3aa: CASSYQTGPYGYTF
j_gene: TRBJ1-2
v_gene: TRBV6-2/TRBV6-3

CDR3aa: CASSLYREETQYF
j_gene: TRBJ2-5
v_gene: TRBV27

CDR3aa: CASSLLGGSYNEQFF
j_gene: TRBJ2-1
v_gene: TRBV7-2

CDR3aa: CASSQDLGSVANYGYTF
j_gene: TRBJ1-2
v_gene: TRBV4-3

CDR3aa: CASSSPQAQQGGGGYTF
j_gene: TRBJ1-2
v_gene: TRBV4-1

CDR3aa: CAWGRTGEAFF
j_gene: TRBJ1-1
v_gene: TRBV30

CDR3aa: CASSFHGAGNYEQYF
j_gene: TRBJ2-7
v_gene: TRBV7-2

CDR3aa: CASSLERLAGQETQYF
j_gene: TRBJ2-5
v_gene: TRBV7-8

CDR3aa: CASSFGGDTFF
j_gene: TRBJ1-4
v_gene: TRBV28

CDR3aa: CASSLTSPNTGELFF
j_gene: TRBJ2-2
v_gene: TRBV7-9

CDR3aa: CASSLNSFSGNTIYF
j_gene: TRBJ1-3
v_gene: TRBV7-2

CDR3aa: CAWSVRGQGYGYTF
j_gene: TRBJ1-2
v_gene: TRBV30